A selection of T cell receptor beta chains follows, all from one sample in a study of T cell responses to AZD1222 COVID-19 vaccine. Some clones are missing from TCRdb's copy, which holds only in-frame ones; the method was immunoSEQ multiplex PCR. The sample lists more than 120,000 clones, more than 70% seen once, with approximately 5% in the top ten. Sequenced material: peripheral blood, taken 28 days after the second AZD1222 dose. Source of these receptors: an adult who received the AZD1222 COVID-19 vaccine. The CDR3 runs from the conserved cysteine through the conserved F or W. Each record gives: V gene, D gene, CDR3 length, clone size, J gene, CDR3 protein, CDR3 DNA. A D gene is named only where the DNA matches it firmly. The size field is filled for only some rows; it gives once, few, many or a size class.

TRBV18	NA	15	NA	TRBJ2-7	CASSPQDGLSYEQYF	TGTGCCAGCTCACCGCAGGACGGCCTCTCCTACGAGCAGTACTTC
TRBV7-9	NA	16	NA	TRBJ2-2	CASSLVTGITTGELFF	TGTGCCAGCAGCTTAGTAACAGGGATAACCACCGGGGAGCTGTTTTTT
TRBV2	NA	14	NA	TRBJ2-7	CASRGDSLSYEQYF	TGTGCCAGCAGGGGGGACTCTTTAAGCTACGAGCAGTACTTC
TRBV19	NA	12	NA	TRBJ1-1	CASRSGNTEAFF	TGTGCCAGTAGGTCGGGGAACACTGAAGCTTTCTTT
TRBV6-4	NA	15	NA	TRBJ2-7	CASSDPDKSSYEQYF	TGTGCCAGCAGTGACCCCGACAAGAGCTCCTACGAGCAGTACTTC
TRBV18	TRBD2	15	NA	TRBJ2-1	CASSPPSGRGNEQFF	TGTGCCAGCTCACCACCGAGCGGGAGAGGGAATGAGCAGTTCTTC
TRBV9	TRBD1	21	NA	TRBJ1-5	CASSGQTRTGKEEVNNQPQHF	TGTGCCAGCAGCGGACAGACCCGGACAGGGAAAGAGGAGGTTAACAATCAGCCCCAGCATTTT
TRBV19	NA	14	once	TRBJ1-1	CASSIDGLNTEAFF	TGTGCCAGTAGTATAGATGGTCTGAACACTGAAGCTTTCTTT
TRBV12-3/TRBV12-4	NA	11	NA	TRBJ1-1	CASRQKWDAFF	TGTGCCAGCAGACAAAAGTGGGATGCTTTCTTT
TRBV20-1	NA	11	NA	TRBJ2-5	CSAPVVQTQYF	TGCAGTGCCCCAGTCGTCCAGACCCAGTACTTC
TRBV11-3	NA	15	NA	TRBJ2-2	CASSFRTATTGELFF	TGTGCCAGCAGCTTCCGGACAGCTACCACCGGGGAGCTGTTTTTT
TRBV7-2	TRBD1	15	NA	TRBJ1-4	CASSPRTGTNEKLFF	TGTGCCAGCAGCCCTAGGACAGGGACTAATGAAAAACTGTTTTTT
TRBV5-1	TRBD1	14	NA	TRBJ1-1	CASSEQGVGTEAFF	TGCGCCAGCAGCGAACAGGGGGTAGGCACTGAAGCTTTCTTT
TRBV7-9	TRBD2	16	NA	TRBJ2-1	CASSPTSGSRYNEQFF	TGTGCCAGCAGCCCAACTAGCGGGAGTAGGTACAATGAGCAGTTCTTC
TRBV12-3/TRBV12-4	TRBD1	13	NA	TRBJ1-5	CASRGQGNQPQHF	TGTGCCAGCAGGGGACAGGGCAATCAGCCCCAGCATTTT
TRBV19	NA	14	NA	TRBJ1-5	CASSIGYSNQPQHF	TGTGCCAGTAGTATTGGGTATAGCAATCAGCCCCAGCATTTT
TRBV5-1	TRBD2	15	NA	TRBJ2-3	CASRSGGQSTDTQYF	TGCGCCAGCCGAAGCGGGGGGCAAAGCACAGATACGCAGTATTTT
TRBV4-1	TRBD1	15	NA	TRBJ1-6	CASSQGGQLNSPLHF	TGCGCCAGCAGCCAAGGGGGACAGTTAAATTCACCCCTCCACTTT
TRBV5-6	TRBD1	15	NA	TRBJ2-3	CASSLWQGATDTQYF	TGTGCCAGCAGCTTGTGGCAGGGGGCCACAGATACGCAGTATTTT
TRBV5-4	NA	12	NA	TRBJ2-7	CASSYDFYEQYF	TGTGCCAGCAGCTATGATTTCTACGAGCAGTACTTC
TRBV6-5	NA	15	few	TRBJ1-2	CASSYLLGAAEGYTF	TGTGCCAGCAGTTACCTTCTAGGGGCCGCGGAGGGCTACACCTTC
TRBV30	TRBD2	16	NA	TRBJ2-3	CAWSVYAGGATDTQYF	TGTGCCTGGAGTGTATACGCCGGGGGGGCCACAGATACGCAGTATTTT
TRBV28	NA	16	NA	TRBJ1-1	CASSLPLSAANTEAFF	TGTGCCAGCAGTCTTCCCCTATCGGCAGCGAACACTGAAGCTTTCTTT
TRBV11-2	NA	16	NA	TRBJ1-6	CASSFGFGPVNSPLHF	TGTGCCAGCAGCTTTGGTTTTGGCCCAGTTAATTCACCCCTCCACTTT
TRBV7-9	NA	13	NA	TRBJ1-1	CASSLVGASEAFF	TGTGCCAGCAGCTTAGTTGGGGCGTCGGAAGCTTTCTTT
TRBV11-2	TRBD2	17	NA	TRBJ2-5	CASSLGEGGPRIWTQYF	TGTGCCAGCAGCTTAGGGGAGGGCGGGCCCCGAATATGGACCCAGTACTTC
TRBV5-6	NA	14	few	TRBJ2-7	CASSFAGGLGEQYF	TGTGCCAGCAGCTTTGCTGGGGGGCTGGGCGAGCAGTACTTC
TRBV12-3/TRBV12-4	NA	13	NA	TRBJ1-6	CASSLREGSPLHF	TGTGCCAGCAGTTTAAGGGAGGGGTCACCCCTCCACTTT
TRBV30	NA	15	NA	TRBJ1-2	CAWVGAGTGNYGYTF	TGTGCCTGGGTTGGGGCAGGGACGGGGAACTATGGCTACACCTTC